A single T cell receptor beta chain is shown here with its context. Its antigen is unidentified. These data are taken from a study of T cell responses to AZD1222 COVID-19 vaccine. The data were produced by immunoSEQ multiplex PCR, yet TCRdb's version contains in-frame clones alone and is incomplete. The table includes 200,000 or so clones, roughly 92% detected once. Study-wide results and limits: Regions 160-218 and 743-854 dominated among vaccine-associated CD4 TCRs spanning spike. Donors in the cohort were predominantly white British and more often female, and clonal diversity was possibly underestimated.

Trimming removed 8 bases at V and 5 bases at J, with 9 bases between. This CDR3 contains 11 residues. This sequence joins TRBV12-3 or TRBV12-4 and TRBJ1-1; D call uncertain. The clonotype originates from an adult in good health. The material sequenced was peripheral blood, taken on day 0 of AZD1222 vaccination. CDR3 residues: CASSTQTEAFF. In DNA, the CDR3 is TGTGCCAGCTCCACACAAACTGAAGCTTTCTTT.